A single sample gave rise to the 8 T cell receptor beta chains below, sequenced in a study of T cell clonality in common variable immunodeficiency. Using immunoSEQ multiplex PCR, the repertoire was profiled, and TCRdb retains in-frame clones only, with some absent. This table holds roughly 34,000 clones with no singletons; the top ten claim 0.95%. Sequenced: peripheral blood mononuclear cells. The receptors come from a person aged 18 to 69 in good health.

A word on this clone: The read stops 3 residues short of the end of the CDR3; the missing end is completed from the germline J gene. The rearrangement links TRBV2 to TRBJ2-3; 7 bases fit TRBD1. Germline assignment: CDR1 SNHLY and CDR2 FYNNEI. The CDR3 is 17 residues long. CDR3 DNA (partial): TGTGCCAGCAGACTTGACAGGGCGCAATATAGCAATCAGCCG. This sequence encodes CASRLDRAQYSNQP. The full CDR3 protein reads CASRLDRAQYSNQPQYF.

This clone was seen repeatedly, ten times or more. The CDR3 end falls 3 residues outside the read, so it is completed with the germline J gene. This chain links TRBV7-8 with TRBJ2-4; 9 bases match TRBD1. The CDR3 is 16 amino acids. Germline loops: CDR1 SGHVS, CDR2 FQNEAQ. V shed 1 base and J 1 base; nucleotides not matched to a gene: 2. The covered CDR3 bases are TGTGCCAGCAGCTTAGGGACAGGGGTTGCCAAAAACATT. Translated: CASSLGTGVAKNI. From start to end, the CDR3 is CASSLGTGVAKNIQYF.

This clone came up many times. Read coverage stops 3 residues before the CDR3 terminus; the germline J gene supplies the remainder. This chain uses TRBV11-3 with TRBJ2-1, with D hard to call. The V end lost 3 bases, the J end lost 8 bases, and 8 bases lay between the germline ends. Per germline, CDR1 SGHNT and CDR2 YENEEA. This CDR3 has 12 amino acids. CDR3 residues: CASSFFIDEQFF. The CDR3 DNA, read in part, is TGTGCCAGCAGCTTCTTTATCGATGAG.

The table lists this clone with many counts. The CDR3 extends 3 residues past the end of the read, so its final part is completed from the germline J gene. The chain uses TRBV3-1 (or the pseudogene TRBV3-2) and TRBJ2-4, with D possibly matching TRBD1 (8 bases). This CDR3 region has 17 residues. The germline V gene has CDR1 LGHDT and CDR2 YNNKEL (reference sequence). This chain's CDR3 is CASSQDPRTGREYGQYF. CDR3 DNA, as far as it was read: TGTGCCAGCAGCCAAGATCCTAGGACAGGGAGGGAATATGGT.

This clone was observed many times. The read gets to within 3 residues of the CDR3 end, and the germline J gene fills in the rest. The chain uses TRBV11-2 and TRBJ1-4; 11 bases line up with TRBD1. The J segment lost 8 bases and the V segment lost 3 bases, leaving 2 bases of the junction unmatched. CDR1 SGHAT and CDR2 FQNNGV come from the germline V gene. This CDR3 has 14 residues. This CDR3 is CASSLDRGREKLFF. The part of the CDR3 DNA that was read is TGTGCCAGCAGCTTGGACAGGGGGCGAGAAAAA.

This clone was detected ten times or more. The read stops 3 residues short of the end of the CDR3; the missing end is completed from the germline J gene. The V gene is TRBV6-2 or TRBV6-3, the J gene TRBJ1-1; 8 nucleotides match TRBD1. Germline V gives CDR1 MNHEY, CDR2 SVGEGT. The length of the CDR3 is 15 residues. CDR3 residues: CASSGPGQGRRGAFF. The covered CDR3 bases are TGTGCCAGCAGTGGACCCGGACAGGGTCGTAGGGGT.

This clone has at least ten counts. The observed sequence ends 3 residues before the CDR3 terminus, with the missing tail filled in from the germline J gene. This chain uses TRBV19 with TRBJ1-1; the D is unclear. Trimming stripped 5 bases from V and 1 base from J, with 8 bases between. CDR1 LNHDA and CDR2 SQIVND come from the germline V gene (reference sequence). The CDR3 loop spans 13 amino acids. The CDR3 loop reads CASSPRQNTEAFF. Partial CDR3 DNA: TGTGCCAGTAGTCCCCGACAGAACACTGAA.

This clone was seen many times. Sequencing ends 3 residues short of the CDR3 end; the germline J gene provides the rest. The chain combines TRBV14 with TRBJ2-7; D is ambiguous. The germline V gene encodes CDR1 SGHDN and CDR2 FVKESK. Between the trimmed V and J ends, which lost 2 bases and 3 bases, there was a span of 11 bases. The CDR3 sequence is 14 residues long. The CDR3 sequence is CASSQHPGFYEQYF. CDR3 DNA, as far as it was read: TGTGCCAGCAGCCAACATCCAGGATTCTACGAG.